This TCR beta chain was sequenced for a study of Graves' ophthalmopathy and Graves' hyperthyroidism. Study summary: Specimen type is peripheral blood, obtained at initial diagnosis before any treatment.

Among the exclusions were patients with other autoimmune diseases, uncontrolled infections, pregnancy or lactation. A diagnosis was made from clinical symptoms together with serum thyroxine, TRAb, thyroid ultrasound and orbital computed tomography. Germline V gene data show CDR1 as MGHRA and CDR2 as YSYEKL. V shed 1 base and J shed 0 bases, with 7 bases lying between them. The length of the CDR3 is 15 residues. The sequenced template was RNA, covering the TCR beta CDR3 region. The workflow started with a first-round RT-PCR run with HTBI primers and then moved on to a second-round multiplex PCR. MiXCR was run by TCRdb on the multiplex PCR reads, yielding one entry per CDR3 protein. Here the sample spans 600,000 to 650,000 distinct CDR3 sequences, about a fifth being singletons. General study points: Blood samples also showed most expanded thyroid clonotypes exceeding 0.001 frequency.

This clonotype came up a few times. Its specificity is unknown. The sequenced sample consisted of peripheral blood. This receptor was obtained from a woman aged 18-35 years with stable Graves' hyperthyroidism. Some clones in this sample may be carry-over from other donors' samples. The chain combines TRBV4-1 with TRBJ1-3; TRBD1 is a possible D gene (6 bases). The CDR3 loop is CASSQGTDSGNTIYF. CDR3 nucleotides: TGCGCCAGCAGCCAAGGGACAGACTCTGGAAACACCATATATTTT.